The present entry profiles one TCR beta chain with its context. Its target antigen remains unknown. One end of the junction fails to match germline, which may point to a read error. From a lookup of the germline V gene (reference sequence), CDR1 and CDR2 are LNHDA and SQIVND. Counted from cysteine to phenylalanine, this CDR3 has 13 amino acids. Only the CDR3 region is kept as DNA, spanning 39 bases read in frame from base 1. This sample was taken from a study of cytomegalovirus exposure and HLA in healthy donors (dated by TCRdb to about 2017). Study-level background: An earlier analysis of roughly 500 of the donors reported 276 Gb of sequence data and 100 million to 120 million unique TCR beta sequences obtained from some 170 million T cells. The number of typed donors differed by locus: 629-630 for A, B, C, DRB1 and DQB1; roughly 510 for DQA1; about 600 for DPA1; and about 450 for DPB1. The aim of the study was to test whether cataloging public T cell receptors could identify signatures of past pathogen exposure. An early release that covered some 630 HLA-typed donors contained approximately 300 gigabases of sequencing data and about 84 million unique TCR sequences. To predict cytomegalovirus infection status, the study brought together high-throughput TCR immunosequencing, statistical association of individual TCRs with disease status, and machine learning. The later analysis used no new phenotypic data to find candidate immune exposures, relying instead on TCR beta sequences and their occurrence across donors. An earlier analysis of around 580 of the donors used high-throughput TCR beta sequencing to judge whether each TCR beta V gene segment behaved as functional or pseudogenic. A later genetic analysis took genome-wide SNP genotypes for about 55% of the roughly 670 donors and used that subset as a discovery cohort. In addition to the first cohort of 666 subjects, a separate validation cohort of some 120 different subjects was used. Roughly 5 DR-DQ haplotypes were handled as single units for association and clustering because linkage in the cohort was strong. A later analysis re-examined previously published TCR beta repertoires from about 670 donors and added high-resolution HLA genotyping to investigate patterns of TCR occurrence. Of the roughly 390 genotyped donors, roughly 85% fell in the genetic ancestry cluster associated with self-reported Caucasian donors. Every repertoire in the discovery cohort had been generated on one and the same sequencing platform. Using immunosequencing, the study profiled T cell repertoires from 666 subjects and related those repertoires to cytomegalovirus serostatus. Among around 400 genotyped donors of the cohort, an average of 235,054 unique TCR beta nucleotide sequences were sequenced per donor, roughly 18% of them non-productive. HLA typing included class I and class II loci at four-digit resolution. Donor age, sex, ethnicity and CMV serostatus were compiled alongside the repertoire data. Broad study findings and their caveats: According to a later analysis, TCR association rates differed among HLA loci, with DRB1 alleles showing the most associated TCRs and HLA-C alleles showing the fewest. Only TCR beta chains were sequenced in this cohort, and the absence of alpha or paired-chain data limited detectable features. In a later genetic analysis, a missense DCLRE1C variant was associated with V-gene and J-gene trimming of TCR beta chains, and the association was replicated in an independent cohort. HLA typing was unavailable for some donors at each locus, so association tests used only the typed subset. A further reported finding was that TCR beta sequences accurately predicted the HLA-A and HLA-B alleles for most subjects in the first cohort. A few of the identified cytomegalovirus-associated TCR beta chains were confirmed in vitro to be specific for cytomegalovirus antigens. A later analysis found that most CMV-associated TCR beta chains appeared HLA-restricted, with HLA associations seemingly driven largely by CMV exposure. According to a later analysis, parvovirus B19, influenza, CMV and Epstein-Barr virus appeared linked to several top co-occurrence clusters. In the study, some 180 TCR beta chains were listed as associated with cytomegalovirus. Compared with the 666-donor mean, donors in an Asian-associated ancestry cluster had fewer N-insertions in productive TCRs, according to a later genetic analysis. Because counts were too low, approximately 15 rarely observed V segments, including chromosome 9 orphons, were excluded from the earlier analysis of some 540 of the donors. Specific HLA alleles were associated with more than 15,000 TCR beta sequences at a false discovery rate of 0.05 in a later analysis. For the cohort, immune exposure information was limited to CMV serostatus. In both the original and validation cohorts, the classifier was reported to diagnose cytomegalovirus status with high specificity and sensitivity. According to the authors, the approach could potentially be generalized to other disease states and immunological phenotypes. An earlier analysis of approximately 540 of the donors showed that most TCR beta V segments appeared in productive rearrangements either about 87% or about 30% of the time, which broadly matched IMGT annotations. Some IMGT-functional V segments, including TRBV6-2 and TRBV6-3, could not be told apart with the 87-base-pair reads, so those segments were excluded. Most TCR sequences were observed very rarely across donors, whereas some public TCRs were present in many individuals. The sequencing pipeline was judged likely to have produced a cluster of highly shared sequence variants as a technical artifact. The presence/absence analyses assumed that sequencing depth was roughly uniform across donors, and that assumption may not be true. Strong co-occurrence of HLA alleles, especially DR and DQ, made assigning TCR associations to individual alleles difficult. Linkage disequilibrium might explain the correlated functional status among segregating V segments, but an unknown experimental factor could not be ruled out. In a later analysis, HLA-associated TCR beta chains showed more clonal expansion and lower generation probabilities than non-associated chains that were equally common.

The cohort consisted of 666 healthy bone marrow donors. Cohort members were all nominally healthy when sampled, although unrecorded immune exposures were likely present. The donor tested CMV seronegative, placing the donor among the 350 or so seronegative members of the cohort. Each donor provided a peripheral blood sample, and peripheral blood mononuclear cells were used for TCR beta sequencing. Genomic DNA extraction from the blood cell samples was performed with the Qiagen DNeasy Blood Extraction Kit. To prepare the library, the immunoSEQ multiplex PCR assay was applied. A mixture of 60 forward primers for TCR Vbeta segments and 13 reverse primers for TCR Jbeta segments was used in the multiplex PCR. The CDR3 region of rearranged TCR beta genes was amplified from genomic DNA by a multiplex PCR assay. On the Illumina HiSeq System, the amplified TCR beta libraries were sequenced as 87-base-pair reads. Concerning the study's data processing: A later analysis tallied roughly 80 million unique TCR beta chains across the 666 repertoires, and about 10 million of those chains were shared by two or more donors. A nearest-neighbor algorithm error-corrected the raw reads and collapsed the reads into unique sequences, merging closely related sequences to remove PCR and sequencing errors. Alignment of CDR3 sequences to IMGT reference sequences was used to assign V, D and J gene segments. For a sequence to be retained, at least a six-nucleotide match to both a V gene segment and a J gene segment was required. Rearrangements were classified as productive when the CDR3 lacked stop codons and remained in frame with V and J, and all other rearrangements were classified as non-productive. CDR3 was defined according to IMGT convention as the region running from the second conserved V-encoded cysteine to the conserved J-encoded phenylalanine. In an earlier analysis of some 550 of the donors, sequences lacking an unambiguous match to a single V gene segment were excluded. In an earlier analysis of approximately 610 of the donors, V segments were called functional above 56.7% productive rearrangements and were called segregating when the between-donor standard deviation exceeded 5%. A statistical classification framework was developed to diagnose cytomegalovirus status using the catalog of TCR beta chain sequences. A later analysis assigned V and J genes by comparing TCR nucleotide sequences with IMGT/GENE-DB human TR gene sequences. In a later analysis, CDR3 sequences and most-parsimonious VDJ recombination scenarios were assigned using the TCRdist pipeline. In a later analysis, every TCR beta chain was defined by the combination of its CDR3 amino acid sequence and its V-gene family, and reads without a unique V-gene family were dropped. A later analysis removed several hundred highly shared, low-generation-probability nucleotide sequences to deal with suspected cross-contamination and a sequencing artifact. For each public chain, a later analysis derived a clonal expansion index from normalized ranks of inferred template counts within each repertoire. Generation probabilities in a later analysis came from a VDJ recombination model fitted to out-of-frame rearrangements, and those results were checked against IGoR. In a later analysis, hypergeometric tests were used to score TCR-TCR, TCR-HLA and TCR-CMV co-occurrence, with a repertoire-size bias correction applied to TCR pairs. False discovery rates were estimated in a later analysis by permuting HLA or CMV assignments 20 times. In a later analysis, co-occurring TCRs were grouped with DBSCAN, and TCRdist sequence similarity was added when clustering was performed within HLA-allele-positive subsets. Repertoires with fewer than 30,000 or more than 120,000 public chains were left out of co-occurrence clustering, as were a handful of repertoires with anomalous nucleotide sharing. In TCRdb, the immuneACCESS table is reduced to in-frame sequences with V and J assigned. These tables do not hold every clone; where another copy was compared, an unresolved V gene accounts for under half, and the others remain unexplained. V and J calls and clone size are given by that table; D and trimming were obtained from the DNA. The sample yields nearly 200,000 clones; over 75% were counted once. The leading ten clones occupy 0.098% of the sample.

This clonotype was sampled from a boy between 2 and 15 years old in good health and CMV-seronegative. Sequenced material: PBMCs. The chain links TRBV19 with TRBJ1-1; no D segment can be confidently identified. The CDR3 in this case is CASRIERNTEAFF. The bases are TGTGCCAGTAGGATAGAGAGAAACACTGAAGCTTTCTTT.